These T cell receptor beta chains were read from a single sample in a study of blood T cell repertoires in COVID-19. Generated by immunoSEQ multiplex PCR, the TCRdb table keeps only in-frame clones and is missing some. The data show about 430,000 clones, around nine tenths seen once. Sequencing was carried out using PBMCs or T cells enriched from blood (not recorded which). These receptors originate from a young woman who had been exposed to COVID-19. CDR3s include the opening cysteine and the closing phenylalanine or tryptophan. The D gene is left open where the match is weak. Clone sizes are given selectively: once, few, many, or a class where the clone is expanded.

d_gene	j_gene	v_gene	abundance	CDR3nt	CDR3aa
TRBD1	TRBJ2-6	TRBV7-9	NA	TGTGCCAGCAGCCCGGGACAGGGGAATTGGTTGTCTGGGGCCAACGTCCTGACTTTC	CASSPGQGNWLSGANVLTF
TRBD1	TRBJ1-1	TRBV7-9	NA	TGTGCCAGCAGCACACGGACAGGGGGCGAAAGCACTGAAGCTTTCTTT	CASSTRTGGESTEAFF
NA	TRBJ1-5	TRBV28	NA	TGTGCCAGCAAGTTAGAGGATAGGCCCCCGAAAACGGATCAGCCCCAGCATTTT	CASKLEDRPPKTDQPQHF
NA	TRBJ1-4	TRBV27	NA	TGTGCCAGCAGTTTGTATCAGGCAACTAATGAAAAACTGTTTTTT	CASSLYQATNEKLFF
TRBD1	TRBJ1-1	TRBV13	NA	TGTGCCAGCAGTGTAACCGGGACAGGGAGGACTGAAGCTTTCTTT	CASSVTGTGRTEAFF
NA	TRBJ2-5	TRBV5-4	NA	TGTGCCAGCAGCTTGAATAGAAGGGGCCAAGAGACCCAGTACTTC	CASSLNRRGQETQYF
NA	TRBJ1-1	TRBV28	NA	TGTGCCAGCAGTTCTCCCTCCGGCGGGGGCAACACTGAAGCTTTCTTT	CASSSPSGGGNTEAFF
NA	TRBJ2-1	TRBV7-3	NA	TGTGCCAGCAGCTCCTCCCTAGGGGGGGGAAACGAGCAGTTCTTC	CASSSSLGGGNEQFF
NA	TRBJ1-2	TRBV24-1	NA	TGTGCCACGGGGGACTTCTATGGCTACACCTTC	CATGDFYGYTF
TRBD2	TRBJ2-5	TRBV2	NA	TGTGCCAGCAGTGAAATAGCGGGGGGTGCCACCCGCGGGGAGACCCAGTACTTC	CASSEIAGGATRGETQYF
NA	TRBJ2-7	TRBV6-2/TRBV6-3	once	TGTGCCAGCAGCCGAACCAGGTTCTACGAGCAGTACTTC	CASSRTRFYEQYF
TRBD1	TRBJ1-3	TRBV2	NA	TGTGCCAGCCAGGACAGGGTGTCTGGAAACACCATATATTTT	CASQDRVSGNTIYF
TRBD1	TRBJ1-6	TRBV5-1	NA	TGCGCCAGCAGCTTGGGGATTACAGGGGGAATTGGATCACCCCTCCACTTT	CASSLGITGGIGSPLHF